This TCR beta chain came from a study of blood T cell repertoires in COVID-19. Looking at the study overall: Spain, Italy and the United States supplied samples that represented acute and convalescent COVID-19. T cells, B-cell-depleted T cells, or PBMCs supplied cDNA or gDNA.

Here immunoSEQ multiplex PCR was the method, and the copy in TCRdb shows in-frame clones only, minus some. Seen here are 55,000 to 65,000 clones, 80% to 90% observed once, and the top ten hold around 5.4%. The germline gives CDR1 SNHLY, CDR2 FYNNEI. The CDR3 totals 16 residues. V was shortened by 3 bases and J by 3 bases, with 15 bases between the two germline ends. This chain joins TRBV2 and TRBJ1-5; no clear D gene. Sequencing was done on a sample of peripheral blood. This clonotype was obtained from a woman aged 60-75 years with acute or convalescent COVID-19. DNA for the CDR3: TGTGCCAGCAGTGAGGGCGGGAGGAGGGCCAATCAGCCCCAGCATTTT. This sequence encodes CASSEGGRRANQPQHF.